This is a list of T cell receptor beta chains from one sample in a study of identical twins. TCRdb analysed the 5' RACE reads with MiXCR anew, one entry per CDR3 protein. The sample has approximately 600,000 distinct CDR3 sequences; 7.1% are singletons. These sequences were also reported in another study, on yellow fever vaccine responses in identical twins.

The source material was PBMCs. These receptors were obtained from a woman aged 18-35 years in good health. Each CDR3 is given with its conserved first and last residue. A D gene is named only where the DNA matches it firmly. Size is omitted from some rows. Given values are once, few, many or a class for expanded clones.

clone size	J gene	D gene	V gene	CDR3 protein	CDR3 DNA
few	TRBJ2-1	-	TRBV24-1	CATSPVDGEQFF	TGTGCCACCAGCCCTGTTGATGGTGAGCAGTTCTTC
many	TRBJ1-6	-	TRBV11-1	CASSLALAPSSYNSPLHF	TGTGCCAGCAGCTTAGCGCTAGCACCTAGCTCCTATAATTCACCCCTCCACTTT
few	TRBJ2-1	TRBD2	TRBV10-3	CAISEGTSGRSYNEQFF	TGTGCCATCAGTGAGGGGACTAGCGGGAGGAGCTACAATGAGCAGTTCTTC
many	TRBJ2-2	TRBD2	TRBV3-1	CASSQGKLGTSGGSNTGELFF	TGTGCCAGCAGCCAAGGGAAACTCGGGACTAGCGGGGGATCGAACACCGGGGAGCTGTTTTTT
many	TRBJ1-2	-	TRBV12-3/TRBV12-4	CAGGDGPGYTF	TGTGCCGGGGGGGACGGACCTGGCTACACCTTC
-	TRBJ2-1	-	TRBV29-1	CSVGRASAYNEQFF	TGCAGCGTTGGGCGGGCTAGCGCCTACAATGAGCAGTTCTTC
many	TRBJ1-5	-	TRBV27	CASSSPGGGPQHF	TGTGCCAGCAGTTCCCCCGGGGGTGGGCCCCAGCATTTT
many	TRBJ2-3	-	TRBV12-3/TRBV12-4	CASSPGTGTSTDTQYF	TGTGCCAGCAGCCCCGGGACTGGAACTAGCACAGATACGCAGTATTTT
many	TRBJ2-1	TRBD2	TRBV5-1	CASGGGGTYNEQFF	TGCGCCAGCGGAGGCGGGGGAACCTACAATGAGCAGTTCTTC
many	TRBJ2-3	-	TRBV29-1	CSVAQRLKADTQYF	TGCAGCGTTGCCCAGCGGTTGAAAGCAGATACGCAGTATTTT
few	TRBJ1-6	-	TRBV5-6	CASSLASLGVTPLHF	TGTGCCAGCAGCTTGGCCAGCCTGGGAGTGACACCCCTCCACTTT
-	TRBJ2-2	-	TRBV6-4	CASSDRPLSRGNTGELFF	TGTGCCAGCAGTGACCGACCCCTGTCGAGGGGGAACACCGGGGAGCTGTTTTTT
many	TRBJ2-3	-	TRBV24-1	CATSVSDTQYF	TGTGCCACCAGTGTGTCAGATACGCAGTATTTT
many	TRBJ1-4	-	TRBV12-3/TRBV12-4	CASSPATTNEKLFF	TGTGCCAGCAGTCCCGCAACAACTAATGAAAAACTGTTTTTT
few	TRBJ2-7	TRBD2	TRBV4-1	CASSQARSGLAGYEQYF	TGCGCCAGCAGCCAAGCCCGCTCGGGACTAGCGGGTTACGAGCAGTACTTC
few	TRBJ1-1	-	TRBV6-1	CASSNQLNTEAFF	TGTGCCAGCAGCAATCAGCTGAACACTGAAGCTTTCTTT
few	TRBJ2-1	-	TRBV16	CASSHANAGDEQFF	TGTGCCAGCAGTCACGCGAACGCAGGCGATGAGCAGTTCTTC
few	TRBJ2-1	TRBD2	TRBV5-1	CASSNGLASNEQFF	TGCGCCAGCAGCAATGGACTAGCTTCCAATGAGCAGTTCTTC
many	TRBJ2-3	TRBD2	TRBV12-3/TRBV12-4	CASSPSNSGRASDTQYF	TGTGCCAGCAGTCCGTCTAACAGCGGGAGGGCCTCAGATACGCAGTATTTT
many	TRBJ2-3	TRBD1	TRBV4-1	CASSHTPGTVSTDTQYF	TGCGCCAGCAGCCACACCCCAGGGACAGTAAGCACAGATACGCAGTATTTT
many	TRBJ2-1	TRBD1	TRBV4-1	CASSQETIGTGSYNEQFF	TGCGCCAGCAGCCAAGAGACGATCGGGACAGGTTCCTACAATGAGCAGTTCTTC
many	TRBJ1-2	TRBD1	TRBV29-1	CSVIKQGAHNYGYTF	TGCAGCGTCATCAAACAGGGGGCCCATAACTATGGCTACACCTTC
many	TRBJ2-3	-	TRBV15	CATSRDRMAAQEDTQYF	TGTGCCACCAGCAGAGATCGGATGGCTGCGCAGGAAGATACGCAGTATTTT
-	TRBJ2-2	-	TRBV7-6	CASSLAPLGAGAGELFF	TGTGCCAGCAGCTTAGCCCCGTTGGGGGCTGGGGCCGGGGAGCTGTTTTTT
-	TRBJ2-5	-	TRBV11-2	CASSSIRGRGETQYF	TGTGCCAGCAGCTCTATTCGGGGCAGGGGAGAGACCCAGTACTTC
many	TRBJ1-6	TRBD1	TRBV7-9	CASSPLGGTGGNSPLHF	TGTGCCAGCAGCCCACTAGGAGGGACAGGGGGCAATTCACCCCTCCACTTT
many	TRBJ2-2	-	TRBV3-1	CASTPQLGITGELFF	TGTGCCAGCACCCCACAACTGGGGATCACCGGGGAGCTGTTTTTT
-	TRBJ2-1	-	TRBV12-3/TRBV12-4	CASSFRGAREAYNEQFF	TGTGCCAGCAGTTTTCGGGGGGCCCGCGAAGCTTACAATGAGCAGTTCTTC